These 18 T cell receptor beta chains were all obtained from the same sample, sequenced in a study of molecular identifiers for immune sequencing clone quantification. TCRdb reprocessed the PCR reads with MiXCR, giving one entry per CDR3 protein. The top ten hold roughly 0.85% of the sample, which has under 650,000 distinct CDR3 sequences, roughly 21% seen once. The sequencing input was naive CD8+ T cells from blood, with Jurkat cell RNA spiked in. Regarding subset: FACS-sorted CD8+CD4-CCR7+CD45RA+ naive T cells. The receptors were gathered from a human donor in good health. Some libraries in this study had Jurkat cell RNA spiked in.

This clonotype was observed at least ten times. The rearrangement uses TRBV6-1 and TRBJ1-2; possible D gene TRBD1, 6 bases. Germline V lookup: CDR1 MNHNS, CDR2 SASEGT. Trimming removed 11 bases at V and 2 bases at J, with 15 bases between. CDR3 length equals 13 residues. CDR3 region: CASMGGWNYGYTF. The CDR3, as DNA: TGTGCCTCCATGGGGGGCTGGAACTATGGCTACACCTTC.

The sample holds a few counts of this clonotype. The CDR3 sequence: CATSRGDSQTYEQYF. The CDR3 coding sequence is TGTGCCACCAGCAGAGGGGACAGCCAGACCTACGAGCAGTACTTC. The chain carries TRBV15 and TRBJ2-7; 7 bases fit TRBD1. Germline V gene data show CDR1 as LNHNV and CDR2 as YYDKDF (reference sequence). J was trimmed by 2 bases and V by 1 base; bases with no gene match: 5. This CDR3 contains 15 residues.

This chain links TRBV12-3 or TRBV12-4 with TRBJ2-5, with D perhaps matching TRBD1 (6 bases). CDR3 length: 15 amino acids. Deletions cut 3 bases from V and 4 bases from J, with 15 bases between. Written as DNA, the CDR3 is TGTGCCAGCAGTTTGGTAGGGGGTTTCGTAGAGACCCAGTACTTC. It yields the protein CASSLVGGFVETQYF.

The chain carries TRBV19 and TRBJ1-5; no reliable D call. This CDR3 contains 14 residues. The ends were cut back, 6 bases at V and 1 base at J, with 10 bases in the middle. Germline V gene sequence: CDR1 LNHDA, CDR2 SQIVND (reference sequence). The CDR3 nucleotides are TGTGCCAGTAGGCTTGGGATGAGCAATCAGCCCCAGCATTTT. It translates to CASRLGMSNQPQHF.

The sample holds a few counts of this clonotype. This chain uses TRBV12-2 with TRBJ2-7; TRBD1 reflects the table's D call only, with no check against the DNA. TRBV12-2 is shown as a pseudogene. The length of the CDR3 is 18 residues. The CDR3 sequence is CASRFASRERKSSYEQYF. CDR3 bases: TGTGCAAGTCGCTTTGCCAGCCGGGAGCGGAAAAGCTCCTACGAGCAGTACTTC.

This clonotype occurred many times. The chain combines TRBV20-1 with TRBJ2-1, with no clear D. There are 14 residues in the CDR3. Trimming removed 3 bases from V and 1 base from J, with 10 bases in between. CDR1 DFQATT and CDR2 SNEGSKA come from the germline V gene (reference sequence). CDR3 nucleotides: TGCAGTGCTAGGGTGGGCGGTTCCTACAATGAGCAGTTCTTC. Residues: CSARVGGSYNEQFF.

This clonotype was counted at least ten times. The chain combines TRBV6-5 with TRBJ2-5; D might be TRBD1 or TRBD2, each matching 5 bases. V was shortened by 8 bases and J by 0 bases, with 19 bases between the two germline ends. Germline CDR1 MNHEY, CDR2 SVGAGI. The CDR3 spans 16 residues. CDR3 loop: CASHNPGRTNQETQYF. The CDR3, as DNA: TGTGCCAGCCACAACCCGGGACGGACAAACCAAGAGACCCAGTACTTC.

V gene TRBV11-2 combines with J gene TRBJ2-3; TRBD1 matches 7 bases. Germline V CDR1 and CDR2: SGHAT, FQNNGV. CDR3 length: 14 amino acids. The J segment lost 6 bases and the V segment lost 1 base, leaving 4 bases of the junction unmatched. Written as DNA, the CDR3 is TGTGCCAGCAGCTTAGGTCAGGGGGTGGATACGCAGTATTTT. Protein sequence: CASSLGQGVDTQYF. Filled out from reference TRBV11-2 and TRBJ2-3, the complete variable domain reads EAGVAQSPRYKIIEKRQSVAFWCNPISGHATLYWYQQILGQGPKLLIQFQNNGVVDDSQLPKDRFSAERLKGVDSTLKIQPAKLEDSAVYLCASSLGQGVDTQYFGPGTRLTVL.

This clonotype appeared many times. As DNA, the CDR3 is TGTGCCAGCAGTTACGACAGGTCGAAAATGAACACTGAAGCTTTCTTT. As protein: CASSYDRSKMNTEAFF. V usage is TRBV6-2 or TRBV6-3 and J usage is TRBJ1-1, with a possible D match to TRBD1 (6 bases). V shed 2 bases and J shed 0 bases, with 13 bases lying between them. The germline CDR1 and CDR2 sequences are MNHEY and SVGEGT. The CDR3 totals 16 residues.

This clonotype was observed many times. This chain joins TRBV5-4 and TRBJ2-3, with TRBD2 as a possible D gene (5 bases). Germline V gives CDR1 SGHNT, CDR2 YYREEE (reference sequence). V lost 3 bases, J lost 2 bases, and 19 bases lay in between. The length of the CDR3 is 17 residues. The DNA of the CDR3 is TGTGCCAGCAGCTCGCCCCGGAGCGGAGCCAACACAGATACGCAGTATTTT. Protein: CASSSPRSGANTDTQYF.

V usage is TRBV7-3 and J usage is TRBJ2-1; 7 bases are shared with TRBD2. Germline CDR1 SGHTA, CDR2 FQGTGA. The length of the CDR3 is 17 residues. Unmatched junction bases numbered 7, after V lost 0 bases and J lost 2 bases. In DNA, the CDR3 is TGTGCCAGCAGCTTAACGTTATCAGCGGGAACCTACAATGAGCAGTTCTTC. Its translation: CASSLTLSAGTYNEQFF.

This clonotype was counted ten times or more. The rearrangement uses TRBV16 and TRBJ1-1; D not resolved. Germline V gene lookup returns CDR1 KGHSY and CDR2 FQNENV. This CDR3 has 12 residues. V gave up 6 bases and J gave up 9 bases, with 14 bases separating them. The CDR3 region has the DNA TGTGCCAGCAGAGGGTTTCTAATGCAAGCTTTCTTT. This encodes CASRGFLMQAFF.

This clonotype has a count of ten or more. The rearrangement links TRBV19 to TRBJ1-1; D remains unclear. The CDR3 is 13 residues long. Germline assignment: CDR1 LNHDA and CDR2 SQIVND (reference sequence). Trimming took off 4 bases at V and 2 bases at J, with 8 bases between the two ends. As DNA, the CDR3 is TGTGCCAGTAGTAGAACCTTTAACACTGAAGCTTTCTTT. Residues: CASSRTFNTEAFF.

In regard to this clonotype: A much bigger clone sits one base away, suggesting this may be a read error. The chain is built from TRBV27 and TRBJ2-7; D is possibly TRBD2 (6 bases). CDR3 size: 13 residues. Trimming cost V 5 bases and J 7 bases, with 15 bases left between them. Looked up from germline, CDR1 is MNHEY and CDR2 is SMNVEV (reference sequence). DNA of the CDR3: TGTGCCAGCAGTCTCACAGATGCGGGGGAGCAGTACTTC. Protein sequence: CASSLTDAGEQYF.

In regard to this clonotype: At one end the junction does not follow the germline gene, possibly because of a read error. This chain uses TRBV28 with TRBJ2-7, with 10 bases that match TRBD1. CDR1 and CDR2 from the germline V gene are MDHEN and SYDVKM. The CDR3 extends over 14 amino acids. The chain's CDR3 is CASKGQGTSYERYF. CDR3 DNA: TGTGCCAGCAAGGGACAGGGGACCTCCTACGAGCGGTACTTC.

The sample holds many counts of this clonotype. The J gene is TRBJ2-7, the V gene TRBV4-2, with TRBD2 as a possible D gene (6 bases). V lost 1 base and J lost 3, with 13 bases in between. This CDR3 has 15 residues. Germline CDR1 is LGHNA and CDR2 is YNFKEQ. The CDR3 reads CASSQVVGSGYEQYF. As DNA, the CDR3 is TGTGCCAGCAGCCAAGTGGTCGGGAGCGGCTACGAGCAGTACTTC.

This clonotype was seen only a few times. The chain is built from TRBV29-1 and TRBJ2-1; D is ambiguous. This CDR3 is built from 13 residues. Germline V CDR1 and CDR2: SQVTM, ANQGSEA. The ends were cut back, 7 bases at V and 3 bases at J, with 13 bases in the middle. CDR3 bases: TGCAGCGCGTCGAGTGGCTACTACAATGAGCAGTTCTTC. It encodes CSASSGYYNEQFF.

The table lists this clonotype with many counts. The chain employs TRBV19 and TRBJ2-1; 8 bases fit TRBD1. CDR1 and CDR2 (germline): LNHDA, SQIVND (reference sequence). This CDR3 contains 13 residues. Trimming took 3 bases from V and 6 from J; bases not matched to a gene: 1. CDR3 bases: TGTGCCAGTAGTATCGACAGGGGCAATGAGCAGTTCTTC. It yields the protein CASSIDRGNEQFF.